These 21 T cell receptor beta chains share one sample of origin, sequenced in a study of blood T cell repertoires in COVID-19. Profiled with immunoSEQ multiplex PCR; TCRdb holds only in-frame clones, not every one. Of fewer than 250,000 clones listed, around 80% were seen once; the top ten hold roughly a tenth. The specimen was peripheral blood. All receptors come from a woman older than 75 with COVID-19, enrolled during active disease.

Remarks on this clone: A junction end diverges from the germline sequence, so it may reflect a read error. Written as DNA, the CDR3 is TGTGCTAGCAGCCCCGGACTAGCGGGGACCACCGGGGAGCTGTTTTTT. Translated: CASSPGLAGTTGELFF. V gene TRBV7-7 combines with J gene TRBJ2-2; 12 nucleotides match TRBD2. Per germline, CDR1 SSHAT and CDR2 FNYEAQ (reference sequence). The CDR3 runs to 16 residues.

The chain links TRBV12-1 to TRBJ1-4; whether TRBD1, the table's D call, matches the DNA was not checked. TRBV12-1 is deemed a pseudogene. This CDR3 is built from 13 residues. CDR3 loop: CASSSKRQGGIFF. The DNA for the CDR3 is TGTGCCAGCAGCTCCAAGAGACAGGGGGGCATATTTTTT.

The J gene is TRBJ1-4, the V gene TRBV5-8, with 11 nucleotides matching TRBD1. This CDR3 is 18 amino acids long. V dropped 2 bases and J dropped 0; count of bases not matched to a gene: 6. CDR1 SGHTS and CDR2 YDEGEE come from the germline V gene. The CDR3 loop is CASSFLGQGAATNEKLFF. For the CDR3, the DNA is TGTGCCAGCAGCTTTTTAGGACAGGGGGCCGCAACTAATGAAAAACTGTTTTTT.

The chain carries TRBV4-1 and TRBJ2-7; 9 bases align to TRBD1. The V and J ends lost 3 bases and 5 bases, in that order; junction bases with no gene match: 8. This CDR3 has 15 amino acids. In germline, CDR1 is MGHRA, CDR2 YSYEKL. DNA of the CDR3: TGCGCCAGCAGCCACATCGGACAGGGGAGGGACGAGCAGTACGTC. Protein sequence: CASSHIGQGRDEQYV.

The chain carries TRBV6-5 and TRBJ2-6; D unresolved. Germline V gene data show CDR1 as MNHEY and CDR2 as SVGAGI. The CDR3 extends over 13 amino acids. V lost 7 bases and J 0 bases, leaving 4 bases between the germline ends. This chain's CDR3 is CASTGSGANVLTF. The CDR3 bases are TGTGCCAGCACGGGCTCTGGGGCCAACGTCCTGACTTTC.

The chain has TRBV5-1 and TRBJ2-7; 7 nucleotides align to TRBD2. Germline V gene sequence: CDR1 SGHRS, CDR2 YFSETQ. Trimming took 1 base from V and 1 from J; bases not matched to a gene: 2. CDR3 length equals 14 residues. The CDR3 is CASSLSGESYEQYF. CDR3 nucleotide sequence: TGCGCCAGCAGCTTGAGCGGGGAGTCCTACGAGCAGTACTTC. The variable domain in full, completed from reference TRBV5-1 and TRBJ2-7, reads KAGVTQTPRYLIKTRGQQVTLSCSPISGHRSVSWYQQTPGQGLQFLFEYFSETQRNKGNFPGRFSGRQFSNSRSEMNVSTLELGDSALYLCASSLSGESYEQYFGPGTRLTVT.

The J gene is TRBJ1-1, the V gene TRBV6-2 or TRBV6-3, with D hard to call. Germline V gene sequence: CDR1 MNHEY, CDR2 SVGEGT. The CDR3 totals 16 residues. Trimming stripped 4 bases from V and 0 bases from J, with 15 bases between. In DNA, the CDR3 is TGTGCCAGCAGTTGGCCGACGAGCGGGCTGAACACTGAAGCTTTCTTT. It encodes CASSWPTSGLNTEAFF.

This clone was counted a few times. The chain is built from TRBV5-1 and TRBJ1-1; weak D call: TRBD1 (6 bases). The CDR3 has 14 residues. Germline values: CDR1 SGHRS, CDR2 YFSETQ. Trimming removed 5 bases from V and 4 bases from J, with 15 bases in between. In nucleotides, the CDR3 is TGCGCCAGCAGTGGGGGCAGGGAGGGCACTGAAGCTTTCTTT. This sequence encodes CASSGGREGTEAFF.

The chain carries TRBV27 and TRBJ1-5; a weak D match, TRBD1 (5 bases). V was trimmed by 6 bases and J by 0 bases, leaving 12 bases between them. Germline CDR1 and CDR2: MNHEY and SMNVEV (reference sequence). The length of the CDR3 is 15 residues. The CDR3 sequence: CASRGGTDSNQPQHF. The CDR3 DNA reads TGTGCCAGCAGGGGGGGGACGGATAGCAATCAGCCCCAGCATTTT.

V is TRBV19 and J is TRBJ1-2, with 8 positions matching TRBD1. CDR3 length equals 12 residues. Germline V gives CDR1 LNHDA, CDR2 SQIVND (reference sequence). Trimming cost V 6 bases and J 6 bases; bases outside gene matches: 3. CDR3 bases: TGTGCCAGTAGCTCAGGGGGCCATGGCTACACCTTC. Translated, it gives CASSSGGHGYTF.

V usage is TRBV10-3 and J usage is TRBJ1-2, with 7 bases matching TRBD1. Trimming took 2 bases from V and 8 from J; bases not matched to a gene: 8. CDR3 length: 14 amino acids. CDR1 and CDR2 from the germline V gene are ENHRY and SYGVKD. This chain's CDR3 is CAISELVTGRGYTF. The DNA of the CDR3 is TGTGCCATCAGTGAGCTTGTGACAGGGAGAGGCTACACCTTC.

The V call is TRBV27, the J call TRBJ2-7, with D maybe TRBD2 (5 bases). Germline V gene data show CDR1 as MNHEY and CDR2 as SMNVEV (reference sequence). The CDR3 contains 16 residues. Deletions cut 1 base from V and 2 bases from J, with 15 bases between. The CDR3 here is CASSLYGMGSPYEQYF. The CDR3, as DNA: TGTGCCAGCAGTTTATACGGCATGGGGAGCCCCTACGAGCAGTACTTC.

CDR3 coding DNA: TGTGCCAGCAGCGAGGAGACAGCTGGAAACACCATATATTTT. This translates into CASSEETAGNTIYF. This chain links TRBV5-4 with TRBJ1-3; perhaps TRBD1 as D (5 bases). Germline lookup yields CDR1 SGHNT and CDR2 YYREEE (reference sequence). This CDR3 has 14 amino acids. Trimming pared 4 bases from V and 2 bases from J, leaving 10 bases between.

The rearrangement joins TRBV10-1 to TRBJ1-5; 7 nucleotides line up with TRBD1. This CDR3 comprises 14 residues. From germline, CDR1 is WNHNN and CDR2 SYGVQD (reference sequence). V trimming: 4 bases; J trimming: 5 bases; junction bases outside the gene matches: 5. CDR3 nucleotide sequence: TGCGCCAGCAGTGCGACAGGGAAGGATCAGCCCCAGCATTTT. Its protein product is CASSATGKDQPQHF.

The chain recombines TRBV6-6 with TRBJ2-3; D may be TRBD1 (6 bases). The length of the CDR3 is 13 residues. The germline CDR1 and CDR2 sequences are MNHNY and SVGAGI (reference sequence). The V end lost 8 bases, the J end lost 5 bases, and 14 bases lay between the germline ends. CDR3 residues: CASSYPGQDTQYF. The CDR3 DNA is TGTGCCAGCTCCTATCCGGGACAAGATACGCAGTATTTT.

This chain connects TRBV9 to TRBJ2-7; 8 nucleotides match TRBD1. J was trimmed by 4 bases and V by 4 bases; bases with no gene match: 4. Germline CDR1 reads SGDLS; CDR2 reads YYNGEE. CDR3 length equals 13 residues. CDR3 sequence (DNA): TGTGCCAGCAGCTCCGACAGGGGTTACGAGCAGTACTTC. It yields the protein CASSSDRGYEQYF.

This clone was picked up a small number of times. The chain joins TRBV6-5 to TRBJ1-1, with D uncertain. Trimming left V 6 bases short and J 2 bases short, with 10 bases between. Germline lookup yields CDR1 MNHEY and CDR2 SVGAGI. The CDR3 totals 13 residues. The CDR3: CASSRGSNTEAFF. The DNA for the CDR3 is TGTGCCAGCAGCCGAGGCAGTAACACTGAAGCTTTCTTT.

V is TRBV7-9 and J is TRBJ1-2; 8 nucleotides match TRBD1. CDR1 SEHNR and CDR2 FQNEAQ come from the germline V gene (reference sequence). The CDR3 consists of 17 residues. The trim removed 7 bases at V and 2 bases at J, leaving 15 bases unmatched. The CDR3 loop is CASTPRTGSSVNYGYTF. CDR3 nucleotides: TGTGCCAGCACCCCGCGGACAGGGAGTAGCGTGAACTATGGCTACACCTTC.

The chain is built from TRBV21-1 and TRBJ1-5; no DNA check was done on the table's D call, TRBD1. TRBV21-1 counts as a pseudogene. CDR3 length: 24 amino acids. CDR3 region: CASDTGRGVLQGAPRRDSNQPQHF. The CDR3 coding sequence is TGTGCCAGCGATACAGGGCGGGGTGTATTACAGGGGGCACCCCGCCGGGATAGCAATCAGCCCCAGCATTTT.

This chain joins TRBV18 and TRBJ1-3; D call uncertain. Germline assignment: CDR1 KGHSH and CDR2 LQKENI. The CDR3 has 16 amino acids. The V and J ends lost 6 bases and 0 bases respectively, with 15 bases between them. The CDR3 sequence is CASSDEGLGSGNTIYF. CDR3 coding DNA: TGTGCCAGCTCGGACGAGGGCTTAGGCTCTGGAAACACCATATATTTT. Looking up the rest from reference TRBV18 and TRBJ1-3 gives the full variable domain: NAGVMQNPRHLVRRRGQEARLRCSPMKGHSHVYWYRQLPEEGLKFMVYLQKENIIDESGMPKERFSAEFPKEGPSILRIQQVVRGDSAAYFCASSDEGLGSGNTIYFGEGSWLTVV.

The chain links TRBV19 to TRBJ1-1; 9 bases line up with TRBD1. Trimming took 7 bases from V and 0 from J; bases not matched to a gene: 6. CDR3 length: 15 residues. Germline CDR1 reads LNHDA; CDR2 reads SQIVND (reference sequence). The CDR3 region has the DNA TGTGCCAGTAATCTCGGACAGGGGATGAACACTGAAGCTTTCTTT. It encodes CASNLGQGMNTEAFF.